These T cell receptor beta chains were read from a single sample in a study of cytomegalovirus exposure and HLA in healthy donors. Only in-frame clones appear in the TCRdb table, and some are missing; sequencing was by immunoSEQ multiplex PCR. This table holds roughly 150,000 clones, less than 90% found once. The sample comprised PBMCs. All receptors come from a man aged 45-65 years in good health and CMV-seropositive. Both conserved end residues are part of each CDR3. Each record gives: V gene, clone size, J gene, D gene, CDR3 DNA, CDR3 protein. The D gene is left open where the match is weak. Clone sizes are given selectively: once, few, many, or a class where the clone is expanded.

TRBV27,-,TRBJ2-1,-,TGTGCCAGCAGTGCATCTAGCCCCCAGTACAATGAGCAGTTCTTC,CASSASSPQYNEQFF
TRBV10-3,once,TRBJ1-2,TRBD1,TGTGCCATCAGTGAGCCGGAGACAGGGGAAGACACCTTC,CAISEPETGEDTF
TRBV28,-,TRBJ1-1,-,TGTGCCAGCAGTCTAACAGGTCCGAACGCTGAAGCTTTCTTT,CASSLTGPNAEAFF
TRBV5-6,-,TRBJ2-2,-,TGTGCCAGCAGCTCACAGGGAAGAAAGAACACCGGGGAGCTGTTTTTT,CASSSQGRKNTGELFF
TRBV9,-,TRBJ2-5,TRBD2,TGTGCCAGCAGCGAGGGACTAGCGGGGGGTGGTGAGACCCAGTACTTC,CASSEGLAGGGETQYF
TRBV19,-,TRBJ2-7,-,TGTGCCAGCGGGGGAATTGAAAAGTACTTC,CASGGIEKYF
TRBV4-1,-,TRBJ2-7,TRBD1,TGCGCCAGCAGCCAAGCTATCCGAACAGGGGGGCCTAAGCAGTACTTC,CASSQAIRTGGPKQYF
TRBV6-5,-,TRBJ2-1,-,TGTGCCAGCAGTTACTCGCAGGGAGGCTCCTACAATGAGCAGTTCTTC,CASSYSQGGSYNEQFF
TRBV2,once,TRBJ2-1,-,TGTGCCAGCAGTGCGAAATACAGTGACAGAGGCGGTGAGCAGTTCTTC,CASSAKYSDRGGEQFF
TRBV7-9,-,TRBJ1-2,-,TGTGCCAGCGCACAGGGCAGTGGTGGCTACACCTTC,CASAQGSGGYTF
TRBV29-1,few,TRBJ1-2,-,TGCAGCGTCCGGGGGGATGACTATGGCTACACCTTC,CSVRGDDYGYTF
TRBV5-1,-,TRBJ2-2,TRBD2,TGCGCCAGCAGCTTGGAAGCGGGGGGGCGCACCGGGGAGCTGTTTTTT,CASSLEAGGRTGELFF
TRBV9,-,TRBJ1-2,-,TGTGCCAGCAGCTCCTCCCCGGGACAATCGCCGACTAACTATGGCTACACCTTC,CASSSSPGQSPTNYGYTF
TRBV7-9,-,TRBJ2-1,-,TGTGCCAGCAGCTTAGTAGGGAGCTACAATGAGCAGTTCTTC,CASSLVGSYNEQFF
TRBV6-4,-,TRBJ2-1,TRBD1,TGTGCCAGCGGGTCAGGGGGCATCAATGAGCAGTTCTTC,CASGSGGINEQFF
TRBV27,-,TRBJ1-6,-,TGTGCCAGCAGCCAAATGCCGGGTGTAGGCTCACCCCTCCACTTT,CASSQMPGVGSPLHF
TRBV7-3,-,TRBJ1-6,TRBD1,TGTGCCAGCAGCACGGGACAGGGATCACCCCTCCACTTT,CASSTGQGSPLHF
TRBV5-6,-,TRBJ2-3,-,TGTGCCAGCAGCTTTTCCTATCCAGATACGCAGTATTTT,CASSFSYPDTQYF
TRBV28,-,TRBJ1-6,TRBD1,TGTGCCAGCAGGTTACCGACGGGACAGGATAATTCACCCCTCCACTTT,CASRLPTGQDNSPLHF
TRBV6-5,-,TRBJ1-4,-,TGTGCCAGCAGATTGGCAGGGGAAGGAAAACTGTTTTTT,CASRLAGEGKLFF
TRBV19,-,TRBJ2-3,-,TGTGCCAGTAATCCCGACGGAGTCACAGATACGCAGTATTTT,CASNPDGVTDTQYF
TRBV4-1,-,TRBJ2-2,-,TGCGCCAGCAGCCAAGACCCAGGCCCCAACACCGGGGAGCTGTTTTTT,CASSQDPGPNTGELFF
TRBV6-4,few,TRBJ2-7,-,TGTGCCAGCAGTGTCGGTGAGCAGTACTTC,CASSVGEQYF